One and the same sample provided the 20 T cell receptor beta chains below, sequenced in a study of T cell responses to AZD1222 COVID-19 vaccine. The assay was immunoSEQ multiplex PCR, and TCRdb's table has in-frame clones only and misses some. The repertoire has about 83,000 clones, more than 75% of them found once; the top ten carry roughly 4.8%. This specimen was peripheral blood, taken on day 0 of MenACWY control vaccination. These receptors were collected from an adult in good health.

The chain couples TRBV18 to TRBJ1-6; the match to TRBD1 covers 9 bases. The germline CDR1 and CDR2 sequences are KGHSH and LQKENI. V dropped 6 bases and J dropped 8; count of bases not matched to a gene: 2. CDR3 length equals 13 residues. This CDR3 reads CASSGQGDSPLHF. The CDR3 region has the DNA TGTGCCAGCTCGGGACAGGGAGATTCACCCCTCCACTTT.

The gene calls are TRBV29-1 and TRBJ1-1, with D uncertain. The CDR3 runs 12 residues. The germline V gene has CDR1 SQVTM and CDR2 ANQGSEA. Trimming left V 6 bases short and J 4 bases short, with 12 bases between. Here the CDR3 DNA reads TGCAGCGTCCAATGGGGTGGCACTGAAGCTTTCTTT. This gives the protein CSVQWGGTEAFF.

This chain links TRBV19 with TRBJ2-6, with 8 bases lining up with TRBD1. In germline, CDR1 is LNHDA, CDR2 SQIVND (reference sequence). With 4 bases clipped from V and 4 bases from J, the junction kept 3 bases outside the gene matches. This CDR3 region has 15 residues. The CDR3 sequence is CASSRTGSGANVLTF. DNA for the CDR3: TGTGCCAGTAGTAGGACAGGGTCCGGGGCCAACGTCCTGACTTTC.

The chain has TRBV11-2 and TRBJ1-5, with D unclear. V was pared by 5 bases and J by 1 base, with 6 bases between. The CDR3 sequence is 13 residues long. Germline V gives CDR1 SGHAT, CDR2 FQNNGV. CDR3 protein: CASSLRSNQPQHF. CDR3 DNA: TGTGCCAGCAGCCTCAGGAGCAATCAGCCCCAGCATTTT.

This clone appeared once. V and J are TRBV19 and TRBJ2-1, with D tentatively TRBD1 (6 bases). Per the germline V gene, CDR1 is LNHDA and CDR2 is SQIVND (reference sequence). Trimming removed 5 bases from V and 4 bases from J, with 15 bases in between. The CDR3 is 15 residues long. The CDR3 loop is CASSASTRGYNEQFF. The CDR3 coding sequence is TGTGCCAGTAGTGCATCAACCAGGGGATACAATGAGCAGTTCTTC.

This clone was picked up a small number of times. The rearrangement links TRBV3-1 (or the pseudogene TRBV3-2) to TRBJ2-5, with D maybe TRBD2 (5 bases). The CDR3 extends over 14 amino acids. Trimming removed 4 bases at V and 4 bases at J, with 13 bases between. In germline, CDR1 is LGHDT, CDR2 YNNKEL (reference sequence). The CDR3 nucleotides are TGTGCCAGCAGCCCCCTGGCGGGTGGAGAGACCCAGTACTTC. It yields the protein CASSPLAGGETQYF.

V and J are TRBV19 and TRBJ2-1; TRBD1 is a possible D gene (5 bases). Germline loops: CDR1 LNHDA, CDR2 SQIVND (reference sequence). CDR3 length: 14 amino acids. Trimming stripped 6 bases from V and 7 bases from J, with 16 bases between. Here the CDR3 reads CASSRDGAGNEQFF. CDR3 DNA: TGTGCCAGTAGCCGCGATGGGGCCGGGAATGAGCAGTTCTTC.

This clone was seen only once. The chain recombines TRBV28 with TRBJ1-4; no firm D call. V was clipped by 8 bases and J by 0 bases, with 7 bases between them. Germline V gene data show CDR1 as MDHEN and CDR2 as SYDVKM. The CDR3 extends over 13 amino acids. DNA of the CDR3: TGTGCCAGCTTGAGGCCAACTAATGAAAAACTGTTTTTT. Translating it yields CASLRPTNEKLFF.

The chain couples TRBV5-1 to TRBJ2-4; TRBD2 aligns across 11 bases. V was pared by 4 bases and J by 5 bases, with 8 bases of the junction left unmatched. Germline CDR1 is SGHRS and CDR2 is YFSETQ. The CDR3 is made up of 16 amino acids. DNA of the CDR3: TGCGCCAGCAGCCTGCCGATAGCGGGAGGGCAAAACATTCAGTACTTC. Its protein is CASSLPIAGGQNIQYF.

This sequence joins TRBV13 and TRBJ2-7; maybe TRBD2 (5 bases). There are 14 residues in the CDR3. Trimming pared 5 bases from V and 2 bases from J, leaving 13 bases between. Looked up from germline, CDR1 is PRHDT and CDR2 is FYEKMQ (reference sequence). CDR3 in DNA: TGTGCCAGCAGCCTCCGACTATCACCCTACGAGCAGTACTTC. Residues: CASSLRLSPYEQYF.

The V call is TRBV3-1 (or the pseudogene TRBV3-2), the J call TRBJ2-2; D is unclear. The CDR3 contains 14 residues. Germline V gene data show CDR1 as LGHDT and CDR2 as YNNKEL (reference sequence). Deletions cut 4 bases from V and 4 bases from J, with 10 bases between. The CDR3 region has the DNA TGTGCCAGCAGCCCTGAGTCGCGCACCGGGGAGCTGTTTTTT. Residues: CASSPESRTGELFF.

The chain has TRBV6-5 and TRBJ2-1; TRBD2 agrees at 7 bases. From germline, CDR1 is MNHEY and CDR2 SVGAGI. V was pared by 6 bases and J by 5 bases, with 10 bases of the junction left unmatched. There are 15 residues in the CDR3. CDR3 DNA sequence: TGTGCCAGCAGGCGGACTAGTGAAGGACACAATGAGCAGTTCTTC. Encoded protein: CASRRTSEGHNEQFF.

The rearrangement joins TRBV7-8 to TRBJ2-5; 10 bases line up with TRBD2. V gave up 5 bases and J gave up 7 bases; unmatched junction bases: 19. The V gene's germline CDR1 is SGHVS and CDR2 FQNEAQ. This CDR3 comprises 18 residues. CDR3 DNA sequence: TGTGCCAGCAGCCATCCCAAGCGGGCTAGCGGGAGATTAGCGACCCAGTACTTC. Translated: CASSHPKRASGRLATQYF.

This CDR3 reads CANSQHRYNTEAFF. The CDR3 nucleotides are TGTGCCAACTCCCAGCACCGGTATAACACTGAAGCTTTCTTT. V gene TRBV2 combines with J gene TRBJ1-1; D is unresolved. Between the trimmed V and J ends, which lost 10 bases and 2 bases, there was a span of 17 bases. The CDR3 is made up of 14 amino acids. The germline CDR1 and CDR2 sequences are SNHLY and FYNNEI.

V gene TRBV7-9 combines with J gene TRBJ1-1, with 7 bases identical to TRBD1. From germline, CDR1 is SEHNR and CDR2 FQNEAQ (reference sequence). V trimming: 11 bases; J trimming: 3 bases; junction bases outside the gene matches: 9. This CDR3 has 13 residues. The CDR3 reads CAVVTGRDTEAFF. The CDR3, as DNA: TGTGCCGTCGTGACAGGGAGGGACACTGAAGCTTTCTTT.

This chain links TRBV7-2 with TRBJ1-5; D is undetermined. This CDR3 has 16 residues. Germline V gene sequence: CDR1 SGHTA, CDR2 FQGNSA. Deletions cut 0 bases from V and 3 bases from J, with 12 bases between. CDR3 DNA sequence: TGTGCCAGCAGCTTAGCGCAGGCAGCTTTCAATCAGCCCCAGCATTTT. As protein: CASSLAQAAFNQPQHF.

This rearrangement joins TRBV28 to TRBJ2-5; the D gene is possibly TRBD2 (6 bases). Trimming took off 3 bases at V and 2 bases at J, with 10 bases between the two ends. Germline loops: CDR1 MDHEN, CDR2 SYDVKM. This CDR3 spans 14 amino acids. The CDR3 DNA is TGTGCCAGCAGTTTTGGAGGGCGTCAAGAGACCCAGTACTTC. Amino acid sequence: CASSFGGRQETQYF. The whole variable domain, remainder taken from reference TRBV28 and TRBJ2-5, is DVKVTQSSRYLVKRTGEKVFLECVQDMDHENMFWYRQDPGLGLRLIYFSYDVKMKEKGDIPEGYSVSREKKERFSLILESASTNQTSMYLCASSFGGRQETQYFGPGTRLLVL.

The rearrangement joins TRBV2 to TRBJ2-7; unclear D gene. Germline lookup yields CDR1 SNHLY and CDR2 FYNNEI. With 0 bases removed from V and 4 bases from J, the gap between germline ends came to 4 bases. The CDR3 sequence is 12 residues long. This CDR3 reads CASSEAQYEQYF. In DNA, the CDR3 is TGTGCCAGCAGTGAAGCGCAGTACGAGCAGTACTTC. The complete variable domain, with remaining parts taken from reference TRBV2 and TRBJ2-7, reads EPEVTQTPSHQVTQMGQEVILRCVPISNHLYFYWYRQILGQKVEFLVSFYNNEISEKSEIFDDQFSVERPDGSNFTLKIRSTKLEDSAMYFCASSEAQYEQYFGPGTRLTVT.

This clone was found a few times. This chain uses TRBV27 with TRBJ1-1; TRBD1 matches at 7 bases. Germline values: CDR1 MNHEY, CDR2 SMNVEV (reference sequence). The CDR3 totals 14 residues. J gave up 1 base and V 7 bases, and 6 bases lay outside the gene matches. This CDR3 reads CASIKGQSNTEAFF. The CDR3 nucleotides read TGTGCCAGCATCAAGGGACAGTCGAACACTGAAGCTTTCTTT.

This clone was found once. The CDR3 region has the DNA TGCAGCGTTGAAAAGGGCGAGAACACTGAAGCTTTCTTT. Translation: CSVEKGENTEAFF. The chain is built from TRBV29-1 and TRBJ1-1; D not resolved. The germline gives CDR1 SQVTM, CDR2 ANQGSEA. V was shortened by 2 bases and J by 1 base, with 8 bases between the two germline ends. This CDR3 has 13 amino acids.